The T cell receptor beta chain under discussion was sequenced for a study of tumor T cells in aggressive B-cell lymphoma. The CDR3 length is 14 residues. TCRdb's copy holds only in-frame clones and misses some; the assay was immunoSEQ multiplex PCR. This table has about 2,100 clones, approximately 86% appearing once. The chain links TRBV12-2 to TRBJ1-2; the table's D call, TRBD1, has no DNA check behind it. TRBV12-2 constitutes a pseudogene. Specimen: tumor tissue. The sequence came from an adult with diffuse large B cell lymphoma. CDR3 amino acids: CASRRTGFSYGYTF. CDR3 sequence (DNA): TGTGCAAGTCGCCGCACAGGGTTTAGCTATGGCTACACCTTC.